The sequence of this TCR beta chain was determined in a study of blood T cell repertoires in COVID-19. Study background: The cDNA or gDNA used as material had been derived from T cells, B-cell-depleted T cells, or PBMCs.

Produced via immunoSEQ multiplex PCR; TCRdb's table is partial and in-frame only. The sample lists roughly 100,000 clones; about nine tenths were seen once. Material: peripheral blood. The TCR originated in a woman aged 45-59 years in a cohort sampled during active COVID-19.

Written as DNA, the CDR3 is TGTGCCAGCAGTTCCGGACAGGCGAGCTCCTATAATTCACCCCTCCACTTT. Translating it yields CASSSGQASSYNSPLHF. This chain uses TRBV28 with TRBJ1-6; the match to TRBD1 covers 7 bases. The CDR3 has 17 amino acids. CDR1 and CDR2 (germline): MDHEN, SYDVKM. Unmatched junction bases numbered 6, after V lost 4 bases and J lost 0 bases.